The sequence of this T cell receptor (beta chain) was determined in a study of T cells in Graves' hyperthyroidism and ophthalmopathy. Overall study context: Staff took peripheral blood when the initial diagnosis was made, before any treatment began. Regarding the study as a whole: Before onset, by a median of approximately 6.8 months, the model predicted ophthalmopathy.

CDR3 size: 16 residues. Germline CDR1 SGDLS, CDR2 YYNGEE. V shed 0 bases, J shed 1 base, and the junction held 5 bases outside the gene matches. Using RNA transcripts as the source, TCR beta CDR3 regions were amplified. The TCR CDR3 was amplified in a first-round RT-PCR using the HTBI primer set. TCRdb reanalysed the multiplex PCR reads using MiXCR and keeps one entry per CDR3 protein. The sample carries about 480,000 distinct CDR3 sequences, approximately 23% recorded once. With regard to this clonotype: The antigen remains undetermined.

The TCR comes from a woman aged 70-85 years with Graves' ophthalmopathy. Sequenced input: blood. The gene calls are TRBV9 and TRBJ1-1; TRBD1 matches 8 bases. DNA for the CDR3: TGTGCCAGCAGCGTAGGGACAGGGCAAGGGAACACTGAAGCTTTCTTT. Protein: CASSVGTGQGNTEAFF.